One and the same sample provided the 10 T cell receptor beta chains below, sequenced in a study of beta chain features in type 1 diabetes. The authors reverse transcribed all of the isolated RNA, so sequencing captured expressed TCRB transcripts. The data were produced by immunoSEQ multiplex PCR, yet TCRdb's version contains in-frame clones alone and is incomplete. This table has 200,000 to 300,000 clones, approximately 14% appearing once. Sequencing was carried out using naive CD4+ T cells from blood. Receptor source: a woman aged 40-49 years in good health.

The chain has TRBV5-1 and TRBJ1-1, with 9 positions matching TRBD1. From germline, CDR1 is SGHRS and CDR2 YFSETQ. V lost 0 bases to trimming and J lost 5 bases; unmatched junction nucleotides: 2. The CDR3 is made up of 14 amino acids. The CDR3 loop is CASSLDRGLTEAFF. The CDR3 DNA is TGCGCCAGCAGCTTGGACAGGGGGCTTACTGAAGCTTTCTTT. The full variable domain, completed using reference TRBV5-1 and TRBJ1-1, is KAGVTQTPRYLIKTRGQQVTLSCSPISGHRSVSWYQQTPGQGLQFLFEYFSETQRNKGNFPGRFSGRQFSNSRSEMNVSTLELGDSALYLCASSLDRGLTEAFFGQGTRLTVV.

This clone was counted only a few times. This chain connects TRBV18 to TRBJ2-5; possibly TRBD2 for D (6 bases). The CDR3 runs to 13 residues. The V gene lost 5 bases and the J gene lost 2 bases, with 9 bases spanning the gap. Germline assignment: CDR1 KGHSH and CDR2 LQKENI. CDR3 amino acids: CASSTGDQETQYF. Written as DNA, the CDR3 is TGTGCCAGCTCAACGGGGGATCAAGAGACCCAGTACTTC.

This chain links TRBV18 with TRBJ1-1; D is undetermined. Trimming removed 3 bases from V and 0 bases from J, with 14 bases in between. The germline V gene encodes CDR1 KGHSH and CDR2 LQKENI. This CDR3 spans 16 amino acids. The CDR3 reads CASSPLRGSMNTEAFF. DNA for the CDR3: TGTGCCAGCTCACCCCTTCGGGGTTCGATGAACACTGAAGCTTTCTTT.

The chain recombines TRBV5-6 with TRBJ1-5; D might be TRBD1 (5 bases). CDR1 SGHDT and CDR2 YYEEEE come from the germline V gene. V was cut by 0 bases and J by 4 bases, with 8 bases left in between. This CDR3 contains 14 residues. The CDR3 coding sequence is TGTGCCAGCAGCTTGGCAGGGCGAAATCAGCCCCAGCATTTT. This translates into CASSLAGRNQPQHF. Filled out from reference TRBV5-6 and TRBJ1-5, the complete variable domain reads DAGVTQSPTHLIKTRGQQVTLRCSPKSGHDTVSWYQQALGQGPQFIFQYYEEEERQRGNFPDRFSGHQFPNYSSELNVNALLLGDSALYLCASSLAGRNQPQHFGDGTRLSIL.

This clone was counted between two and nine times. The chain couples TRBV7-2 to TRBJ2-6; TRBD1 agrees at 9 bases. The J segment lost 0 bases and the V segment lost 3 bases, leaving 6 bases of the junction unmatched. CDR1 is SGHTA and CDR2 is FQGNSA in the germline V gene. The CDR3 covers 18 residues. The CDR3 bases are TGTGCCAGCAGCTTCCGGACAGGGGTTACCTCTGGGGCCAACGTCCTGACTTTC. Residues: CASSFRTGVTSGANVLTF. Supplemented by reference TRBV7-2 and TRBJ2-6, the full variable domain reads GAGVSQSPSNKVTEKGKDVELRCDPISGHTALYWYRQSLGQGLEFLIYFQGNSAPDKSGLPSDRFSAERTGGSVSTLTIQRTQQEDSAVYLCASSFRTGVTSGANVLTFGAGSRLTVL.

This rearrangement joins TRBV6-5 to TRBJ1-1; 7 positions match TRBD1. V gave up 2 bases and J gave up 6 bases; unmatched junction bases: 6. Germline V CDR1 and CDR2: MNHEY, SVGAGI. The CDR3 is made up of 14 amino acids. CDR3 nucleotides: TGTGCCAGCAGTTACGAAGGGGGCGCTGCTGAAGCTTTCTTT. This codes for CASSYEGGAAEAFF.

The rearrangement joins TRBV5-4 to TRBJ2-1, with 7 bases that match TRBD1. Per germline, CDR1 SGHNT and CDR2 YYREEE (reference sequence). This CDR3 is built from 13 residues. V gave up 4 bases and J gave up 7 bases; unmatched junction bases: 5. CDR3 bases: TGTGCCAGCAGCCCGGGACAGATAAATGAGCAGTTCTTC. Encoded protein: CASSPGQINEQFF.

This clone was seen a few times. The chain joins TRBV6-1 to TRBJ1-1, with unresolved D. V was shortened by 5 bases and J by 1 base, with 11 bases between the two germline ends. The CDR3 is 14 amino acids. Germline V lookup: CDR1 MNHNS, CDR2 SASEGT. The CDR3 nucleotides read TGTGCCAGCAGTTATGCGGGATCGAACACTGAAGCTTTCTTT. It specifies CASSYAGSNTEAFF.

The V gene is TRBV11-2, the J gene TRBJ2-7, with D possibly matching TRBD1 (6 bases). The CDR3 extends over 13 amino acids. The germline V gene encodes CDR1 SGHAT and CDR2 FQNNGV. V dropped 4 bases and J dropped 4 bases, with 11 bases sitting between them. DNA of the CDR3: TGTGCCAGCAGCTCAGGACAGACTTACGAGCAGTACTTC. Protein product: CASSSGQTYEQYF. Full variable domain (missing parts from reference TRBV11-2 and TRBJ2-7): EAGVAQSPRYKIIEKRQSVAFWCNPISGHATLYWYQQILGQGPKLLIQFQNNGVVDDSQLPKDRFSAERLKGVDSTLKIQPAKLEDSAVYLCASSSGQTYEQYFGPGTRLTVT.

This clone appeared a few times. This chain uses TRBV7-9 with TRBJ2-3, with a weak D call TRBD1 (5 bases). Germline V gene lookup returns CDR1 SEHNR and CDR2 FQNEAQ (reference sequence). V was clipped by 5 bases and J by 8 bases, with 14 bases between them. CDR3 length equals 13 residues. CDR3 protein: CASSVSRVSTQYF. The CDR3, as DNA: TGTGCCAGCAGCGTAAGCAGGGTATCTACGCAGTATTTT.